This TCR beta chain was recorded in a study of blood T cell repertoires in COVID-19. Per the study methods: The assay estimated nucleated cells by amplifying reference gene primers. Only in-frame clones appear in the TCRdb table, and some are missing; sequencing was by immunoSEQ multiplex PCR. V and J calls and clone size are as listed in that table; D and trimming were resolved from the DNA. Here the sample spans around 140,000 clones, 84% being singletons. The CDR3 runs to 18 residues. Germline CDR1 is KGHDR and CDR2 is SFDVKD. V was pared by 1 base and J by 5 bases, with 14 bases of the junction left unmatched.

This receptor was taken from a man in his fifties or sixties with acute or convalescent COVID-19. The chain carries TRBV24-1 and TRBJ2-7, with 9 bases that match TRBD2. Sequencing was performed on peripheral blood. The CDR3 loop is CATSDFGSGSRCGDEQYF. The CDR3 nucleotides are TGTGCCACCAGTGATTTTGGTAGCGGGAGTCGCTGTGGGGACGAGCAGTACTTC.